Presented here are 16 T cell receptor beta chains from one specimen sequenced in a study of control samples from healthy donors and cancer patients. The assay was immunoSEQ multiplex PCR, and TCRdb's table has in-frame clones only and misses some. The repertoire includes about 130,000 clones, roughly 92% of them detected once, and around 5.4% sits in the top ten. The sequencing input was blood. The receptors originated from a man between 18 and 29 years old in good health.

The CDR3 reads CSAERRTTSGANVLTF. In DNA form, the CDR3 reads TGCAGCGCCGAAAGGAGGACCACCTCTGGGGCCAACGTCCTGACTTTC. This chain uses TRBV29-1 with TRBJ2-6; D perhaps matches TRBD2 (5 bases). The V and J ends lost 7 bases and 0 bases respectively, with 16 bases between them. The CDR3 runs to 16 residues. Germline lookup yields CDR1 SQVTM and CDR2 ANQGSEA.

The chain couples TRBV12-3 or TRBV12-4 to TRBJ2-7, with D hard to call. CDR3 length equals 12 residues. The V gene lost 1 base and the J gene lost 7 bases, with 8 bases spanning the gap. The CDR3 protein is CASSLGVDEQYF. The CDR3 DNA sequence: TGTGCCAGCAGTTTAGGAGTAGATGAGCAGTACTTC.

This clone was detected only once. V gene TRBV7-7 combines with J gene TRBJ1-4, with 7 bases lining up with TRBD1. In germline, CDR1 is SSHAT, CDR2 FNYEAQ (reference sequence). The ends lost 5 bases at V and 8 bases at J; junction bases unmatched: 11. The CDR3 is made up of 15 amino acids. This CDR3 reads CASSIRQGVGEKLFF. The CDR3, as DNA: TGTGCCAGCAGCATACGACAGGGAGTAGGGGAAAAACTGTTTTTT.

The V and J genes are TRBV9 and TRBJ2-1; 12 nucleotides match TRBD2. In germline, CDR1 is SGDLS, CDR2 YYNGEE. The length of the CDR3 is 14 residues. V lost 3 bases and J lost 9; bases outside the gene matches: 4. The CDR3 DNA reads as TGTGCCAGCAGCGCTAGCGGGGGGGCGGGTGAGCAGTTCTTC. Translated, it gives CASSASGGAGEQFF.

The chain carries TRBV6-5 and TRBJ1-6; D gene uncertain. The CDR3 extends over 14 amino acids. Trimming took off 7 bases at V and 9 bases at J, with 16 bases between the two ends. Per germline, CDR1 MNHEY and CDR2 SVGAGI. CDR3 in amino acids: CASTDRGLSSPLHF. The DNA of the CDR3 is TGTGCCAGCACGGATCGGGGTTTAAGTTCACCCCTCCACTTT.

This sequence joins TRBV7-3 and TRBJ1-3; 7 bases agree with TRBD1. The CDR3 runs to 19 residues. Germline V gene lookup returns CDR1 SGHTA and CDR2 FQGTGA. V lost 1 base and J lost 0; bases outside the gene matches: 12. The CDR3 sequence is CASSLKEEGTAFSGNTIYF. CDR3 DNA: TGTGCCAGCAGCTTAAAGGAGGAGGGGACAGCCTTCTCTGGAAACACCATATATTTT. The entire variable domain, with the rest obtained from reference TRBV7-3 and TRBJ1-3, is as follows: GAGVSQTPSNKVTEKGKYVELRCDPISGHTALYWYRQSLGQGPEFLIYFQGTGAADDSGLPNDRFFAVRPEGSVSTLKIQRTERGDSAVYLCASSLKEEGTAFSGNTIYFGEGSWLTVV.

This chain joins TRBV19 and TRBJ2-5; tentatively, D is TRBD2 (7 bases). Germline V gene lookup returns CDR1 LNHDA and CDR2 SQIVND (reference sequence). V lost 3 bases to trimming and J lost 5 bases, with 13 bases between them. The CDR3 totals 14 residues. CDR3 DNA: TGTGCCAGTAGTATGTTCAGGGGAGGGGAGACCCAGTACTTC. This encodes CASSMFRGGETQYF.

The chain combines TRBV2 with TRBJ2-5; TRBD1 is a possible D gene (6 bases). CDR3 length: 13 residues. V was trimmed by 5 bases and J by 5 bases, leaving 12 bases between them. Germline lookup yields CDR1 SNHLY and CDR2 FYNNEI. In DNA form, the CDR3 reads TGTGCCAGCAGTTTAGTGGACAGTGAGACCCAGTACTTC. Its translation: CASSLVDSETQYF.

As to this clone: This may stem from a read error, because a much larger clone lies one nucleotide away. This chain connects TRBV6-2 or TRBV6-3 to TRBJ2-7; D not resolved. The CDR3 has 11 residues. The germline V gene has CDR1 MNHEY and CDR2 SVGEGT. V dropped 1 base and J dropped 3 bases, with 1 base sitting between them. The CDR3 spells CASSYFYEQYF. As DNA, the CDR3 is TGTGCCAGCAGTTACTTCTACGAGCAGTACTTC.

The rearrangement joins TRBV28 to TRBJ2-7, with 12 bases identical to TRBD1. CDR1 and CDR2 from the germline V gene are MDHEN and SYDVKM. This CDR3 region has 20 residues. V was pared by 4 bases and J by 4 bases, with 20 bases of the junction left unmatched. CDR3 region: CASSSPSRDRGRDSWYEQYF. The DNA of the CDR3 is TGTGCCAGCAGTTCTCCCTCCCGGGACAGGGGGCGAGACTCTTGGTACGAGCAGTACTTC. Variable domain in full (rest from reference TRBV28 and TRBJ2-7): DVKVTQSSRYLVKRTGEKVFLECVQDMDHENMFWYRQDPGLGLRLIYFSYDVKMKEKGDIPEGYSVSREKKERFSLILESASTNQTSMYLCASSSPSRDRGRDSWYEQYFGPGTRLTVT.

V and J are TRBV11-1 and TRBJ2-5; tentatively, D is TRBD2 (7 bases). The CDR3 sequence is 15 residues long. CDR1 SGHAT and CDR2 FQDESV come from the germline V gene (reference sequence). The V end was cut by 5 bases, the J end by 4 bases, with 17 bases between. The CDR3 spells CASSPGGPMGETQYF. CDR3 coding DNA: TGTGCCAGCAGCCCCGGGGGGCCCATGGGAGAGACCCAGTACTTC.

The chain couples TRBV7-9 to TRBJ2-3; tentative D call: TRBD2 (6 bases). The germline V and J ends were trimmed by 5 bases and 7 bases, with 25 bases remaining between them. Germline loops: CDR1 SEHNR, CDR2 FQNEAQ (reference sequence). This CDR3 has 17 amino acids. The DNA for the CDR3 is TGTGCCAGCAGCCCATCGGAGGGGCCTGCACGGGCGTATACGCAGTATTTT. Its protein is CASSPSEGPARAYTQYF.

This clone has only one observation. The CDR3 is CASSVRRLAGDEQYF. The CDR3 DNA sequence: TGTGCCAGCAGCGTCCGCAGACTAGCGGGGGACGAGCAGTACTTC. This chain connects TRBV9 to TRBJ2-7; 12 bases match TRBD2. The CDR3 is made up of 15 amino acids. Losses at the gene ends were 2 bases for V and 5 bases for J; bases not matched to a gene: 5. CDR1 and CDR2 from the germline V gene are SGDLS and YYNGEE.

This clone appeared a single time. The CDR3 loop is CASSHGREGTEAFF. The CDR3 nucleotides read TGTGCCAGCAGCCACGGACGGGAGGGGACTGAAGCTTTCTTT. V is TRBV3-1 (or the pseudogene TRBV3-2) and J is TRBJ1-1, with a tentative D call TRBD1 (5 bases). V lost 3 bases to trimming and J lost 5 bases, with 13 bases between them. In germline, CDR1 is LGHDT, CDR2 YNNKEL (reference sequence). This CDR3 contains 14 residues.

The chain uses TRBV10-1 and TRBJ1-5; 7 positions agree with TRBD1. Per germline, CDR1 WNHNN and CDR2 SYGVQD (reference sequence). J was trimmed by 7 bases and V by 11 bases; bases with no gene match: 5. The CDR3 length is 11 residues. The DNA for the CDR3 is TGCGCCCAGGGGGGAGTACAGCCCCAGCATTTT. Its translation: CAQGGVQPQHF.

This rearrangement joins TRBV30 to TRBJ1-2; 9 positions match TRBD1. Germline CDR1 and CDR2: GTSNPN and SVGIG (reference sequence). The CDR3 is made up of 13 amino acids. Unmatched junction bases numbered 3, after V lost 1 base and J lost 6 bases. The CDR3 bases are TGTGCCTGGAGTGCCCGGGACAGGGATGGCTACACCTTC. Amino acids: CAWSARDRDGYTF.